The 22 T cell receptor beta chains presented below share a single source sample, sequenced in a study of post-analysis software for immune sequencing data (dated by TCRdb to 2015 to 2017). The investigation overall reported the following: About 5 TRBV segments, including TRBV5-6, TRBV5-1 and TRBV20-1, were significantly more frequent in patients than controls.

Library method: PCR. The sequencer listed for this sample is Illumina HiSeq 2500. To reduce PCR and sequencing biases, unique molecular identifiers were incorporated into the TCR beta cDNA libraries. TCRdb reprocessing: public reads trimmed at Q25 with fastp, clones called with MiXCR, in-frame beta chains kept. Each record represents a unique CDR3 protein, reported with the most common genes and DNA among its rows. Recorded for this sample are roughly 540,000 distinct CDR3 sequences; around 31% of them occurred a single time. The ten most abundant clones make up approximately 6% of the sample. Their antigen targets remain unknown. The sequenced sample was blood. These receptors all stem from a girl aged 2-17 years with multiple sclerosis.

This clonotype has a handful of counts. This chain connects TRBV18 to TRBJ2-1; weak D call: TRBD1 (5 bases). This CDR3 is 15 amino acids long. V lost 3 bases and J 7 bases, leaving 16 bases between the germline ends. Germline CDR1 is KGHSH and CDR2 is LQKENI. CDR3 in amino acids: CASSPGRTLVNEQFF. In nucleotides, the CDR3 is TGTGCCAGCTCACCGGGCAGGACACTGGTTAATGAGCAGTTCTTC.

This clonotype was counted a few times. V and J are TRBV5-1 and TRBJ2-7; D gene uncertain. The V and J ends lost 0 bases and 3 bases respectively, with 13 bases between them. The CDR3 is 15 amino acids. Per germline, CDR1 SGHRS and CDR2 YFSETQ. The DNA for the CDR3 is TGCGCCAGCAGCTTGGAGTCAGGCCCCCACTACGAGCAGTACTTC. This sequence encodes CASSLESGPHYEQYF.

The rearrangement joins TRBV10-3 to TRBJ2-7, with 7 positions matching TRBD1. This CDR3 is built from 16 residues. V trimming: 5 bases; J trimming: 0 bases; junction bases outside the gene matches: 10. Germline CDR1 ENHRY, CDR2 SYGVKD. CDR3 sequence reads: CAISFPTGAASYEQYF. CDR3 nucleotide sequence: TGTGCCATCAGTTTTCCTACAGGGGCCGCCTCCTACGAGCAGTACTTC.

The V and J genes are TRBV6-1 and TRBJ1-6; 10 positions match TRBD1. Germline-derived CDR1 and CDR2 are MNHNS and SASEGT. With 0 bases clipped from V and 12 bases from J, the junction kept 5 bases outside the gene matches. The CDR3 consists of 15 residues. CDR3 region: CASSEAGDRGKPLHF. For the CDR3, the DNA is TGTGCCAGCAGTGAAGCGGGGGACAGGGGAAAACCCCTCCACTTT.

The chain is built from TRBV20-1 and TRBJ1-2; D gene ambiguous. Per germline, CDR1 DFQATT and CDR2 SNEGSKA (reference sequence). The CDR3 consists of 14 residues. V lost 0 bases to trimming and J lost 3 bases, with 11 bases between them. The CDR3 bases are TGCAGTGCTAGAGATCGGGGAGGTCACTATGGCTACACCTTC. It encodes CSARDRGGHYGYTF.

This rearrangement joins TRBV3-1 to TRBJ2-3; D is possibly TRBD1 (5 bases). Germline V gene sequence: CDR1 LGHDT, CDR2 YNNKEL (reference sequence). V shed 0 bases and J shed 2 bases, with 12 bases lying between them. This CDR3 has 16 amino acids. CDR3 loop: CASSQDSGHLTDTQYF. CDR3 nucleotide sequence: TGTGCCAGCAGCCAAGATTCTGGACACCTCACAGATACGCAGTATTTT.

This clonotype was picked up a small number of times. The rearrangement joins TRBV11-2 to TRBJ2-3, with 12 bases lining up with TRBD2. The J segment lost 5 bases and the V segment lost 4 bases, leaving 4 bases of the junction unmatched. The CDR3 consists of 15 residues. Germline CDR1 is SGHAT and CDR2 is FQNNGV. As DNA, the CDR3 is TGTGCCAGCAGCTCCGGACTAGCGGGGAAAGATACGCAGTATTTT. Translating gives CASSSGLAGKDTQYF.

This chain connects TRBV10-2 to TRBJ1-1; D is unresolved. CDR3 length equals 14 residues. Trimming shortened V by 6 bases and J by 6 bases, and 17 bases separated the two germline ends. Germline V CDR1 and CDR2: WSHSY, SAAADI. This CDR3 reads CASREPRDNAEAFF. CDR3 DNA sequence: TGCGCCAGCAGGGAGCCCAGAGATAACGCTGAAGCTTTCTTT.

The chain couples TRBV20-1 to TRBJ2-7; D assignment may be TRBD1 or TRBD2 (7 bases each). The CDR3 is made up of 17 amino acids. V was clipped by 0 bases and J by 1 base, with 19 bases between them. The germline gives CDR1 DFQATT, CDR2 SNEGSKA (reference sequence). The CDR3 is CSARDLRGRGGSYEQYF. CDR3 nucleotide sequence: TGCAGTGCTAGAGATCTTCGGGGCAGGGGGGGATCCTACGAGCAGTACTTC.

This clonotype came up a few times. The chain has TRBV7-3 and TRBJ2-3; D is possibly TRBD1 (5 bases). The CDR3 has 16 residues. Per the germline V gene, CDR1 is SGHTA and CDR2 is FQGTGA. Trimming left V 2 bases short and J 1 base short, with 13 bases between. This CDR3 is CASSLGAFRGTDTQYF. CDR3 in DNA: TGTGCCAGCAGCTTAGGGGCTTTCCGGGGCACAGATACGCAGTATTTT.

The V gene is TRBV27, the J gene TRBJ2-5, with TRBD1 matching over 9 bases. Matching the DNA end better, TRBJ2-7 makes the J call doubtful. This CDR3 region has 13 residues. The germline V gene encodes CDR1 MNHEY and CDR2 SMNVEV (reference sequence). For the CDR3, the DNA is TGTGCCAGCATGGGTACAGGGGGCCACGAGCAGTACTTC. Translated: CASMGTGGHEQYF.

In its sample, this clonotype was seen a few times. V is TRBV6-2 or TRBV6-3 and J is TRBJ1-1; D is perhaps TRBD1 (5 bases). Trimming cost V 11 bases and J 3 bases, with 25 bases left between them. The CDR3 has 16 amino acids. Germline CDR1 reads MNHEY; CDR2 reads SVGEGT. The CDR3, as DNA: TGTGCCCCAGGGCCTCTTGGGCAGGGTGGGCACACTGAAGCTTTCTTT. This encodes CAPGPLGQGGHTEAFF.

The chain links TRBV5-1 to TRBJ2-7; D unclear. V was shortened by 0 bases and J by 2 bases, with 9 bases between the two germline ends. Germline CDR1 reads SGHRS; CDR2 reads YFSETQ. The CDR3 length is 14 residues. CDR3 nucleotide sequence: TGCGCCAGCAGCTTGGAACTGGGGACCTACGAGCAGTACTTC. Amino acids: CASSLELGTYEQYF. The full variable domain, completed using reference TRBV5-1 and TRBJ2-7, is KAGVTQTPRYLIKTRGQQVTLSCSPISGHRSVSWYQQTPGQGLQFLFEYFSETQRNKGNFPGRFSGRQFSNSRSEMNVSTLELGDSALYLCASSLELGTYEQYFGPGTRLTVT.

This clonotype has more than one count but fewer than ten. The chain recombines TRBV6-1 with TRBJ2-1; D is undetermined. The germline V gene has CDR1 MNHNS and CDR2 SASEGT. V shed 6 bases and J shed 6 bases, with 6 bases lying between them. The CDR3 covers 11 residues. CDR3 region: CASRRANEQFF. The CDR3 nucleotides are TGTGCCAGCAGAAGGGCCAATGAGCAGTTCTTC.

The chain couples TRBV11-2 to TRBJ1-1; TRBD1 is a possible D gene (5 bases). Trimming removed 0 bases at V and 4 bases at J, with 12 bases between. This CDR3 comprises 15 residues. Germline V gives CDR1 SGHAT, CDR2 FQNNGV. CDR3 sequence (DNA): TGTGCCAGCAGCTTAGAAGGACTGCAGGGCACTGAAGCTTTCTTT. This translates into CASSLEGLQGTEAFF.

The V and J genes are TRBV10-3 and TRBJ2-3, with D possibly being TRBD1 (6 bases). CDR1 and CDR2 from the germline V gene are ENHRY and SYGVKD. The CDR3 contains 13 residues. Trimming stripped 8 bases from V and 0 bases from J, with 9 bases between. Here the CDR3 reads CAIYRASTDTQYF. The CDR3 coding sequence is TGTGCCATCTACAGGGCTAGCACAGATACGCAGTATTTT.

This clonotype was recorded a few times. This chain links TRBV5-1 with TRBJ2-6, with TRBD2 as a possible D gene (6 bases). V was pared by 0 bases and J by 2 bases, with 12 bases between. Germline CDR1 and CDR2: SGHRS and YFSETQ. This CDR3 spans 17 amino acids. The DNA of the CDR3 is TGCGCCAGCAGCTTGGCCGGGGGAGCGGCTGGGGCCAACGTCCTGACTTTC. Its protein product is CASSLAGGAAGANVLTF.

This clonotype was found many times. This chain joins TRBV20-1 and TRBJ2-7; 13 nucleotides line up with TRBD2. Trimming removed 5 bases from V and 5 bases from J; junction bases left unmatched: 6. Germline V gives CDR1 DFQATT, CDR2 SNEGSKA (reference sequence). This CDR3 spans 14 amino acids. Written as DNA, the CDR3 is TGCAGTGCTTCCCGGACTAGCGGGGGCCACGAGCAGTACTTC. This codes for CSASRTSGGHEQYF.

This clonotype was counted only a few times. The rearrangement uses TRBV7-9 and TRBJ2-5, with TRBD1 matching 9 bases. The closer fit of TRBJ2-7 to the DNA end suggests the J call may be wrong. CDR1 is SEHNR, CDR2 FQNEAQ, per germline (reference sequence). CDR3 length equals 17 residues. The CDR3 DNA follows: TGTGCCAGCAGTAATACAGTGACAGGGGGACCGGGTCACGAGCAGTACTTC. As protein: CASSNTVTGGPGHEQYF.

This clonotype was picked up many times. The chain uses TRBV12-3 or TRBV12-4 and TRBJ2-4, with D uncertain. Deletions cut 5 bases from V and 0 bases from J, with 5 bases between. CDR3 size: 13 residues. CDR3 amino acids: CASSLLAKNIQYF. CDR3 coding DNA: TGTGCCAGCAGTCTTTTAGCCAAAAACATTCAGTACTTC.

Remarks on this clonotype: A read error may account for a junction end that differs from germline. The chain links TRBV20-1 to TRBJ1-2; 8 bases fit TRBD1. The CDR3 covers 15 residues. The germline V gene has CDR1 DFQATT and CDR2 SNEGSKA (reference sequence). Here the CDR3 DNA reads TGCAGTGCTAGGGAGAACAGGGGGAGCAACTATGGCCACACCTTC. This sequence encodes CSARENRGSNYGHTF.

This clonotype has only one observation. The genes are TRBV12-3 or TRBV12-4 and TRBJ1-5; D uncertain. V was pared by 3 bases and J by 2 bases, with 8 bases between. CDR3 length: 14 amino acids. The CDR3 sequence is CASSFPDRNQPQHF. CDR3 in DNA: TGTGCCAGCAGTTTCCCGGACCGCAATCAGCCCCAGCATTTT.